The source of this TCR beta chain is a study of vaccination and CD4 T cells after COVID-19. Study-level information: Nasal swab PCR identified SARS-CoV-2 in the convalescent patients, of whom roughly 9 were mild and one severe. Investigators sampled a few convalescent patients at day 14 and days 161 to 241 post-vaccination. Four females and six males made up the convalescents, two of whom were Hispanic.

Time point of the sample: late sampling 161 to 241 days after vaccination in a few convalescent patients. Treatment meaning: roughly 10-day PBMC culture with coronavirus spike peptide pools or control peptides (ViraFEST assay). In the ViraFEST assay, peptide-pool expansion preceded TCR sequencing of expanded clonotypes. A note on this clonotype: What it binds is unknown.

Sequencing of DNA taken from cultured CD4+ T cells relied on the Oncomine TCR Beta short-read assay. MiXCR, applied by TCRdb to the PCR reads, yields one record per CDR3 protein. Here the sample spans some 20,000 distinct CDR3 sequences, 35% to 40% being singletons. The germline CDR1 and CDR2 sequences are SGHNT and YYREEE (reference sequence). The V gene lost 2 bases and the J gene lost 5 bases, with 19 bases spanning the gap. This CDR3 is 16 amino acids long. The chain carries TRBV5-4 and TRBJ2-5, with D perhaps TRBD1 or TRBD2 (5 bases each). This TCR derives from a human donor who had recovered from COVID-19. The specimen comprised CD4+ T cells from blood, cultured in vitro, sampled about 7 months after SARS-CoV-2 vaccination. CDR3 DNA: TGTGCCAGCAGCTTAGGGGTAGGCAGGCGCGGGGAGACCCAGTACTTC. Translating it yields CASSLGVGRRGETQYF.